Below, 29 T cell receptor beta chains from the same sample are listed, as sequenced in a study of memory CD4+ T cells and cytomegalovirus serostatus. The sort gate was single viable CD3+CD4+CD8-CD45RO+ cells for memory CD4+ T cells. The repertoire was sequenced with immunoSEQ multiplex PCR; TCRdb's copy has only in-frame clones and lacks some. The profile covers approximately 56,000 clones, with 82% appearing a single time and 0.4% taken by the ten largest. Sequencing was carried out using memory CD4+ T cells from blood. These receptors were obtained from an adult in good health and CMV-seronegative.

The chain's CDR3 is CASSLVAGGDTEAFF. In DNA, the CDR3 is TGCGCCAGCAGCTTGGTGGCAGGGGGGGACACTGAAGCTTTCTTT. The rearrangement joins TRBV5-1 to TRBJ1-1, with 7 bases that match TRBD1. The J segment lost 3 bases and the V segment lost 0 bases, leaving 5 bases of the junction unmatched. The CDR3 loop spans 15 amino acids. The germline V gene has CDR1 SGHRS and CDR2 YFSETQ.

The rearrangement uses TRBV18 and TRBJ1-1; no clear D gene. Trimming took 2 bases from V and 5 from J, leaving 18 bases between them. Germline CDR1 KGHSH, CDR2 LQKENI. This CDR3 contains 16 residues. The CDR3 reads CASSPSMTRGGTEAFF. The CDR3 region has the DNA TGTGCCAGCTCACCAAGCATGACCCGAGGAGGGACTGAAGCTTTCTTT.

The rearrangement uses TRBV5-1 and TRBJ2-5, with 10 bases that match TRBD1. This CDR3 is 15 amino acids long. Trimming cost V 4 bases and J 1 base; bases outside gene matches: 4. The germline gives CDR1 SGHRS, CDR2 YFSETQ. The CDR3 region has the DNA TGCGCCAGCAGCCCCGGACAGGGGGTCCAAGAGACCCAGTACTTC. Translating it yields CASSPGQGVQETQYF.

This chain joins TRBV5-6 and TRBJ2-1; D is unclear. This CDR3 is 15 amino acids long. The germline gives CDR1 SGHDT, CDR2 YYEEEE. Trimming pared 0 bases from V and 4 bases from J, leaving 11 bases between. CDR3 residues: CASSLGPSPYNEQFF. DNA of the CDR3: TGTGCCAGCAGCTTGGGCCCCAGCCCTTACAATGAGCAGTTCTTC.

The chain employs TRBV28 and TRBJ1-4, with D possibly matching TRBD1 (5 bases). CDR1 MDHEN and CDR2 SYDVKM come from the germline V gene. This CDR3 is 15 amino acids long. V was clipped by 4 bases and J by 8 bases, with 17 bases between them. The CDR3, as DNA: TGTGCCAGCAGTTACACGGGCTCAAAGGGGGAAAAACTGTTTTTT. Its protein product is CASSYTGSKGEKLFF.

The chain recombines TRBV19 with TRBJ1-6; D is perhaps TRBD1 (5 bases). The CDR3 runs 16 residues. The V gene lost 11 bases and the J gene lost 9 bases, with 26 bases spanning the gap. Germline V gives CDR1 LNHDA, CDR2 SQIVND (reference sequence). In DNA, the CDR3 is TGTGCCTCACGTGACGGGACCCTAAAGGAGGCTTCACCCCTCCACTTT. This translates into CASRDGTLKEASPLHF.

V gene TRBV2 combines with J gene TRBJ1-2; D gene ambiguous. Germline lookup yields CDR1 SNHLY and CDR2 FYNNEI. Trimming took off 8 bases at V and 6 bases at J, with 10 bases between the two ends. There are 11 residues in the CDR3. The CDR3 loop reads CASGRRDGYTF. CDR3 coding DNA: TGTGCCAGCGGGAGGCGGGATGGCTACACCTTC.

The genes are TRBV7-2 and TRBJ2-5; D gene ambiguous. CDR3 length: 12 amino acids. Germline V CDR1 and CDR2: SGHTA, FQGNSA. V lost 7 bases, J lost 1 base, and 7 bases lay in between. CDR3 sequence: CASTGRQETQYF. The CDR3 DNA follows: TGTGCCAGCACGGGCCGCCAAGAGACCCAGTACTTC.

This chain uses TRBV18 with TRBJ1-2; 7 bases match TRBD1. Germline trimming cut 4 bases from V and 2 bases from J; bases unmatched to any gene: 4. Germline values: CDR1 KGHSH, CDR2 LQKENI. The length of the CDR3 is 14 residues. The CDR3 region has the DNA TGTGCCAGCTCACGGATGGACAGGAACTATGGCTACACCTTC. It yields the protein CASSRMDRNYGYTF.

The chain has TRBV7-6 and TRBJ1-4; the match to TRBD1 covers 9 bases. Germline loops: CDR1 SGHVS, CDR2 FNYEAQ. Trimming at V came to 0 bases and at J to 8 bases, leaving 7 bases not matched to a gene. The CDR3 length is 16 residues. The DNA of the CDR3 is TGTGCCAGCAGCTTAGCGATCGACAGGGGGGTGGAAAAACTGTTTTTT. Translation gives CASSLAIDRGVEKLFF. Full variable domain (outside the CDR3, taken from reference TRBV7-6 and TRBJ1-4): GAGVSQSPRYKVTKRGQDVALRCDPISGHVSLYWYRQALGQGPEFLTYFNYEAQQDKSGLPNDRFSAERPEGSISTLTIQRTEQRDSAMYRCASSLAIDRGVEKLFFGSGTQLSVL.

The V call is TRBV6-6, the J call TRBJ2-3; 7 bases are a match to TRBD1. J lost 1 base, V lost 6 bases, and 7 bases had no gene match. Per the germline V gene, CDR1 is MNHNY and CDR2 is SVGAGI (reference sequence). The CDR3 is 15 amino acids. CDR3 residues: CASRDQGVRTDTQYF. CDR3 DNA sequence: TGTGCCAGCAGAGACCAGGGGGTTCGCACAGATACGCAGTATTTT.

The chain employs TRBV7-8 and TRBJ2-5, with 10 bases lining up with TRBD2. Germline CDR1 reads SGHVS; CDR2 reads FQNEAQ. The CDR3 totals 14 residues. The V gene end was trimmed by 8 bases and the J gene end by 4 bases; junction bases not matched to a gene: 7. The CDR3 protein is CASGAGGPRETQYF. The CDR3 DNA follows: TGTGCCAGCGGAGCGGGGGGGCCTCGAGAGACCCAGTACTTC.

This chain joins TRBV4-3 and TRBJ1-1, with D possibly being TRBD1 (6 bases). CDR1 is LGHNA, CDR2 YSLEER, per germline. The CDR3 consists of 14 residues. V lost 3 bases, J lost 1 base, and 9 bases lay in between. CDR3 DNA sequence: TGCGCCAGCAGCCACGTGGACAGGAACACTGAAGCTTTCTTT. Its protein is CASSHVDRNTEAFF.

The gene calls are TRBV7-2 and TRBJ1-4; tentatively, D is TRBD1 (5 bases). The V end lost 1 base, the J end lost 3 bases, and 9 bases lay between the germline ends. Per the germline V gene, CDR1 is SGHTA and CDR2 is FQGNSA. The CDR3 contains 15 residues. The CDR3 nucleotides read TGTGCCAGCAGCTTAGGGGGGGTTCCTAATGAAAAACTGTTTTTT. Translating it yields CASSLGGVPNEKLFF.

The J gene is TRBJ1-4, the V gene TRBV27; a weak D match, TRBD1 (6 bases). The CDR3 is 14 residues long. V lost 6 bases to trimming and J lost 3 bases, with 11 bases between them. The germline V gene encodes CDR1 MNHEY and CDR2 SMNVEV (reference sequence). The CDR3 DNA sequence: TGTGCCAGCAGCCCGGGACACTCTAATGAAAAACTGTTTTTT. It yields the protein CASSPGHSNEKLFF.

The chain has TRBV19 and TRBJ1-5; 10 positions agree with TRBD1. From germline, CDR1 is LNHDA and CDR2 SQIVND (reference sequence). V gave up 4 bases and J gave up 7 bases; unmatched junction bases: 13. The CDR3 loop spans 17 amino acids. CDR3 amino acids: CASSTTRDRGPRQPQHF. The CDR3 region has the DNA TGTGCCAGTAGTACAACCCGGGACAGGGGACCGCGCCAGCCCCAGCATTTT.

This clone was detected only once. The chain couples TRBV29-1 to TRBJ2-1; 10 nucleotides align to TRBD1. This CDR3 is 14 amino acids long. V was clipped by 6 bases and J by 5 bases; unmatched bases: 7. The germline gives CDR1 SQVTM, CDR2 ANQGSEA. The CDR3 sequence: CSVGRQGANNEQFF. The CDR3 DNA reads as TGCAGCGTCGGGCGACAGGGGGCGAACAATGAGCAGTTCTTC.

This clone has a single count. DNA for the CDR3: TGTGCCAGCAGTTACTCTCGGGCCAGTGAAGCTTTCTTT. Its translation is CASSYSRASEAFF. The chain has TRBV6-5 and TRBJ1-1; no reliable D call. Germline CDR1 and CDR2: MNHEY and SVGAGI. V was cut by 0 bases and J by 7 bases, with 9 bases left in between. The CDR3 is made up of 13 amino acids.

V gene TRBV6-5 combines with J gene TRBJ2-3; D gene uncertain. Germline V CDR1 and CDR2: MNHEY, SVGAGI. V gave up 3 bases and J gave up 6 bases, with 4 bases separating them. The CDR3 runs 11 residues. CDR3 coding DNA: TGTGCCAGCAGTTATTCGGATACGCAGTATTTT. The encoded protein is CASSYSDTQYF.

The J gene is TRBJ2-2, the V gene TRBV11-2; 9 nucleotides align to TRBD1. Germline-derived CDR1 and CDR2 are SGHAT and FQNNGV. The CDR3 consists of 16 residues. V lost 5 bases and J lost 1; bases outside the gene matches: 5. CDR3 bases: TGTGCCAGCAGCCGAGGACAGGGGCTGAACACCGGGGAGCTGTTTTTT. Its translation: CASSRGQGLNTGELFF. Drawing the rest from reference TRBV11-2 and TRBJ2-2, the complete variable domain is EAGVAQSPRYKIIEKRQSVAFWCNPISGHATLYWYQQILGQGPKLLIQFQNNGVVDDSQLPKDRFSAERLKGVDSTLKIQPAKLEDSAVYLCASSRGQGLNTGELFFGEGSRLTVL.

The CDR3 sequence is CASRLRQGGEQYF. The CDR3 DNA sequence: TGTGCCAGCAGGTTAAGGCAGGGAGGCGAGCAGTACTTC. The chain is built from TRBV28 and TRBJ2-7, with D maybe TRBD2 (6 bases). Trimming left V 6 bases short and J 6 bases short, with 15 bases between. The CDR3 sequence is 13 residues long. Germline V CDR1 and CDR2: MDHEN, SYDVKM.

The V and J genes are TRBV7-2 and TRBJ2-3; 9 bases agree with TRBD2. Per germline, CDR1 SGHTA and CDR2 FQGNSA. The CDR3 extends over 15 amino acids. Losses at the gene ends were 2 bases for V and 8 bases for J; bases not matched to a gene: 8. CDR3 protein: CASSLSGGKGSTQYF. The CDR3 DNA reads TGTGCCAGCAGCTTAAGCGGGGGGAAAGGAAGTACGCAGTATTTT.

The chain couples TRBV5-6 to TRBJ2-2; 7 nucleotides line up with TRBD2. Germline assignment: CDR1 SGHDT and CDR2 YYEEEE. V shed 0 bases and J 5 bases; nucleotides not matched to a gene: 4. The CDR3 has 15 residues. In DNA form, the CDR3 reads TGTGCCAGCAGCTTGGACGGGGGAGGGACCGGGGAGCTGTTTTTT. It translates to CASSLDGGGTGELFF. The variable domain in full, completed from reference TRBV5-6 and TRBJ2-2, reads DAGVTQSPTHLIKTRGQQVTLRCSPKSGHDTVSWYQQALGQGPQFIFQYYEEEERQRGNFPDRFSGHQFPNYSSELNVNALLLGDSALYLCASSLDGGGTGELFFGEGSRLTVL.

In its sample, this clone was seen a few times. The V and J genes are TRBV5-1 and TRBJ1-4; D is undetermined. V was shortened by 4 bases and J by 7 bases, with 17 bases between the two germline ends. The V gene's germline CDR1 is SGHRS and CDR2 YFSETQ. This CDR3 has 15 amino acids. The CDR3 nucleotides read TGCGCCAGCAGCACCCAGCCCCTCGCTGGTGAAAAACTGTTTTTT. Its protein product is CASSTQPLAGEKLFF.

The chain carries TRBV18 and TRBJ1-1; possibly TRBD1 for D (6 bases). Trimming stripped 1 base from V and 0 bases from J, with 9 bases between. This CDR3 comprises 15 residues. Looked up from germline, CDR1 is KGHSH and CDR2 is LQKENI. The CDR3 DNA follows: TGTGCCAGCTCACCACAGGGGGGAATGAACACTGAAGCTTTCTTT. It yields the protein CASSPQGGMNTEAFF.

The genes are TRBV2 and TRBJ1-6; D unclear. The CDR3 has 13 residues. Germline CDR1 SNHLY, CDR2 FYNNEI. V was pared by 0 bases and J by 9 bases, with 6 bases between. The CDR3 loop is CASSEAISSPLHF. CDR3 sequence (DNA): TGTGCCAGCAGTGAAGCTATTAGTTCACCCCTCCACTTT.

This sequence joins TRBV5-4 and TRBJ2-3, with 7 bases that match TRBD1. The germline CDR1 and CDR2 sequences are SGHNT and YYREEE (reference sequence). V gave up 0 bases and J gave up 4 bases; unmatched junction bases: 14. This CDR3 is built from 18 residues. CDR3 coding DNA: TGTGCCAGCAGCTTGGCTACAGGGGCGACAAAGAGCCCAGATACGCAGTATTTT. Its protein product is CASSLATGATKSPDTQYF.

V and J are TRBV2 and TRBJ1-6; D call uncertain. This CDR3 has 15 residues. Germline CDR1 SNHLY, CDR2 FYNNEI. The V gene lost 1 base and the J gene lost 4 bases, with 8 bases spanning the gap. The CDR3, as DNA: TGTGCCAGCAGTGAAGGACCGGGTTATAATTCACCCCTCCACTTT. The encoded protein is CASSEGPGYNSPLHF.

In its sample, this clone was seen once. The gene calls are TRBV7-6 and TRBJ2-3; the match to TRBD2 covers 7 bases. CDR3 size: 15 residues. Germline lookup yields CDR1 SGHVS and CDR2 FNYEAQ. V lost 1 base and J lost 2; bases outside the gene matches: 3. CDR3 coding DNA: TGTGCCAGCAGCTTAGAAGCGGGGTTCACAGATACGCAGTATTTT. It codes for CASSLEAGFTDTQYF.